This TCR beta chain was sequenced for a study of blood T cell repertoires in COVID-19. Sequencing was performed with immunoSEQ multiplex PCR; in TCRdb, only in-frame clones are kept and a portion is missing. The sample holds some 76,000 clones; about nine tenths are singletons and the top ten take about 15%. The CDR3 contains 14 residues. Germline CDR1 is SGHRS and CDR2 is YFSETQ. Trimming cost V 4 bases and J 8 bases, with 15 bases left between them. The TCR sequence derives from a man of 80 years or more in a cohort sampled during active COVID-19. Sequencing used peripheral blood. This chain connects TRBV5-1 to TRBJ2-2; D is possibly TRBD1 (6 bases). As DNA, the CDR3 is TGCGCCAGCAGCATACTTCGGACAGCTGGGGAGCTGTTTTTT. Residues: CASSILRTAGELFF. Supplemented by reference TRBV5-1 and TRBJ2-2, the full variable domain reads KAGVTQTPRYLIKTRGQQVTLSCSPISGHRSVSWYQQTPGQGLQFLFEYFSETQRNKGNFPGRFSGRQFSNSRSEMNVSTLELGDSALYLCASSILRTAGELFFGEGSRLTVL.